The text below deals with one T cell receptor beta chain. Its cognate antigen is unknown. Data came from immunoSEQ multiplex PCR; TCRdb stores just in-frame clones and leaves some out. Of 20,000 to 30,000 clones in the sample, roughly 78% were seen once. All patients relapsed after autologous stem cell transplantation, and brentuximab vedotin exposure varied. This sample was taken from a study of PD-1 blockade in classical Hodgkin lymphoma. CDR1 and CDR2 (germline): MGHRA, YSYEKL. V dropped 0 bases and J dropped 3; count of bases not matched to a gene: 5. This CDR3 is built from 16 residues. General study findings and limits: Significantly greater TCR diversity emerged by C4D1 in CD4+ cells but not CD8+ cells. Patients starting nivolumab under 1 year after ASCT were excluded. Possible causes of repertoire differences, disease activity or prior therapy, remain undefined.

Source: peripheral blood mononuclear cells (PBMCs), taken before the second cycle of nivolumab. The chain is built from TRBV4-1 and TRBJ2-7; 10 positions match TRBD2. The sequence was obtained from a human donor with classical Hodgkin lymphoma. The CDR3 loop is CASSQDEAGGIYEQYF. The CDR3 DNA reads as TGCGCCAGCAGCCAAGATGAAGCGGGGGGGATCTACGAGCAGTACTTC.